This T cell receptor (beta chain) was found in a study of blood T cells in healthy people across ages. On the study more broadly: There was about one barcoded beta molecule captured by template switching per two T cells. Study-wide points: With naive T cell percentage, TCR beta diversity showed a strong correlation.

The use of a sample-barcoded 5' primer and a J-beta primer mix characterized a second PCR of 7 to 11 cycles. Every individual sample yielded 2.5 million or more paired-end reads (each containing CDR3). TCRdb independently ran MiXCR on the 5' RACE reads; one entry per CDR3 protein. The table includes about 1.6 million distinct CDR3 sequences, about 32% detected once. Regarding this clonotype: Its antigen is unknown.

V dropped 0 bases and J dropped 5; count of bases not matched to a gene: 8. Germline CDR1 KGHSH, CDR2 LQKENI. The CDR3 runs to 16 residues. The chain carries TRBV18 and TRBJ2-5; 8 nucleotides match TRBD1. The sequenced material came from blood. This clonotype was sampled from a woman aged 25 to 39 in good health. CDR3 DNA sequence: TGTGCCAGCTCACCACCGCGTAACAGGGGGTTGGAGACCCAGTACTTC. Amino acid sequence: CASSPPRNRGLETQYF.